Listed below are T cell receptor beta chains from one sample, sequenced in a study of CD8 T cells in ankylosing spondylitis. TCRdb recomputed calls from the 5' RACE reads with MiXCR, one row per CDR3 protein. The data show roughly 150,000 distinct CDR3 sequences, 25% to 35% seen once. What was sequenced was synovial fluid, either unsorted or a sorted T cell fraction (not recorded which). The receptor set was obtained from a male donor with ankylosing spondylitis. Each CDR3 is given without its conserved first and last residue. The D gene is left open where the match is weak. Rows give clone size only sometimes, using once, few, many, or a class for an expanded clone.

d_call	v_call	j_call	clone_size	cdr3_aa
TRBD1	TRBV5-1	TRBJ1-2	many	ASSEDRGLYGYGYT
-	TRBV4-2	TRBJ2-7	-	ASSQEKGGRERGQY
TRBD2	TRBV10-1	TRBJ2-5	few	ASSESSSGGQETQY
TRBD2	TRBV20-1	TRBJ2-3	many	SARGVLAGVTDTQY
-	TRBV5-1	TRBJ2-7	-	ASSLRTAGSFEQY
-	TRBV6-1	TRBJ2-1	-	ASRTGLLSYNEQF
-	TRBV7-2	TRBJ1-5	-	ASSIVGNQPQH
TRBD2	TRBV4-1	TRBJ2-7	many	ASSQGLAGGPISYEQY
-	TRBV3-1	TRBJ2-1	few	ASSQESGFLVDVPF
TRBD1	TRBV6-2/TRBV6-3	TRBJ1-1	-	ASRGQAGNTEAF
-	TRBV20-1	TRBJ1-2	-	SANQNNYGYT
TRBD1	TRBV18	TRBJ1-3	many	ASSPRTGRDGNTIY
-	TRBV18	TRBJ2-7	many	ASSPFRDQAPEQY
TRBD1	TRBV5-8	TRBJ1-1	-	ASRDPGQGEAF
-	TRBV27	TRBJ1-1	few	ASSLGAGRNTEAF
TRBD1	TRBV2	TRBJ1-1	few	ASTRTGINSEAF
TRBD2	TRBV11-3	TRBJ2-1	many	ASSPRGGAGGLVNEQF
-	TRBV10-3	TRBJ2-1	-	AISSQSSYNEQF
TRBD1	TRBV14	TRBJ1-1	few	ASSRQDRGRTEAF
TRBD1	TRBV6-1	TRBJ1-2	few	ASSRFGTGTDYGYT